The 11 T cell receptor beta chains in this list originate from one sample, sequenced in a study of regulatory T cells in long-lasting Graves disease. The time point was: newly diagnosed GD, antithyroid drugs for less than 3 months. Generation of the TCR library employed RNA extracted from PBMCs. Arm-PCR with iRepertoire HTBI primers amplified the CDR3 regions for these TCR beta libraries. Each CDR3 protein gets one entry after TCRdb re-called the multiplex PCR reads with MiXCR. In the table there are 400,000 to 450,000 distinct CDR3 sequences, about a sixth of which are singletons. The same sample was also used in a study of T cells in Graves' hyperthyroidism and ophthalmopathy.

Sample: peripheral blood mononuclear cells (PBMCs), taken at new diagnosis, from a patient treated with antithyroid drugs. These receptors were taken from a woman aged 25 to 39 with Graves disease.

This clonotype was seen only a few times. The chain has TRBV20-1 and TRBJ2-1, with D perhaps matching TRBD1 (5 bases). V was trimmed by 0 bases and J by 7 bases, leaving 16 bases between them. CDR1 and CDR2 from the germline V gene are DFQATT and SNEGSKA (reference sequence). The CDR3 spans 15 residues. CDR3 DNA: TGCAGTGCTAGAGAACGGAGAGGAAGGACAAATGAGCAGTTCTTC. This codes for CSARERRGRTNEQFF.

This clonotype was observed at least ten times. The rearrangement uses TRBV10-3 and TRBJ1-1, with a possible D match to TRBD1 (6 bases). Germline V gives CDR1 ENHRY, CDR2 SYGVKD. V lost 3 bases to trimming and J lost 1 base, with 9 bases between them. The length of the CDR3 is 14 residues. The CDR3 DNA follows: TGTGCCATCAGTGATGAAGGGGGGAACACTGAAGCTTTCTTT. Its protein is CAISDEGGNTEAFF.

This clonotype was seen repeatedly, ten times or more. The chain employs TRBV20-1 and TRBJ1-5, with D perhaps matching TRBD1 (6 bases). The V gene lost 3 bases and the J gene lost 7 bases, with 10 bases spanning the gap. The CDR3 loop spans 12 amino acids. From germline, CDR1 is DFQATT and CDR2 SNEGSKA (reference sequence). The CDR3 coding sequence is TGCAGTGCTAGCAGGACAGTACAGCCCCAGCATTTT. Amino acids: CSASRTVQPQHF.

This clonotype was seen ten or more times. The chain has TRBV7-9 and TRBJ2-1, with 14 bases identical to TRBD2. CDR3 length equals 15 residues. Germline V lookup: CDR1 SEHNR, CDR2 FQNEAQ (reference sequence). V gave up 5 bases and J gave up 8 bases; unmatched junction bases: 5. The CDR3 sequence: CASSPPGLAGDEQFF. Written as DNA, the CDR3 is TGTGCCAGCAGCCCGCCGGGACTAGCGGGAGATGAGCAGTTCTTC.

This clonotype came up a few times. The chain recombines TRBV7-9 with TRBJ2-3; D remains ambiguous. CDR1 is SEHNR and CDR2 is FQNEAQ in the germline V gene (reference sequence). Trimming cost V 0 bases and J 4 bases, with 5 bases left between them. This CDR3 has 13 amino acids. CDR3 sequence: CASSLAFADTQYF. In DNA form, the CDR3 reads TGTGCCAGCAGCTTAGCGTTCGCAGATACGCAGTATTTT.

This clonotype showed up just a few times. CDR3: CAAQGAEYEQYF. CDR3 bases: TGTGCCGCTCAGGGGGCCGAGTACGAGCAGTACTTC. This chain links TRBV10-3 with TRBJ2-7; TRBD1 matches at 8 bases. There are 12 residues in the CDR3. V shed 11 bases, J shed 4 bases, and the junction held 7 bases outside the gene matches. Per germline, CDR1 ENHRY and CDR2 SYGVKD.

In the case of this clonotype: The junction does not match germline at one end; this may be a read error. The V and J genes are TRBV14 and TRBJ2-1; the D gene could be TRBD1 or TRBD2 (5 bases each). This CDR3 has 13 amino acids. The V gene's germline CDR1 is SGHDN and CDR2 FVKESK. The CDR3 reads CASSPGRVTPQAF. Here the CDR3 DNA reads TGTGCCAGCAGCCCGGGACGCGTTACTCCCCAGGCCTTC.

The chain links TRBV4-1 to TRBJ2-1; the match to TRBD2 covers 8 bases. This CDR3 has 15 residues. After removal of 4 bases from V and 6 bases from J, the junction contained 8 bases not matched to a gene. Per the germline V gene, CDR1 is MGHRA and CDR2 is YSYEKL. The DNA for the CDR3 is TGCGCCAGCAGCCCCGGGACTAGGTGGGGCAATGAGCAGTTCTTC. As protein: CASSPGTRWGNEQFF.

This chain uses TRBV6-2 or TRBV6-3 with TRBJ2-4; 11 nucleotides match TRBD2. The CDR3 loop spans 16 amino acids. V shed 5 bases, J shed 3 bases, and the junction held 6 bases outside the gene matches. Germline V gene sequence: CDR1 MNHEY, CDR2 SVGEGT. Written as DNA, the CDR3 is TGTGCCAGCAGTATAACTAGCGGGAGCAACAAAAACATTCAGTACTTC. As protein: CASSITSGSNKNIQYF.

The table lists this clonotype with many counts. The rearrangement uses TRBV5-1 and TRBJ2-1; D is undetermined. Germline V CDR1 and CDR2: SGHRS, YFSETQ. The CDR3 covers 12 residues. V was pared by 0 bases and J by 8 bases, with 6 bases between. The CDR3, as DNA: TGCGCCAGCAGCTTGGCCAAAGATGAGCAGTTCTTC. This codes for CASSLAKDEQFF.

This clonotype was observed many times. The chain uses TRBV5-1 and TRBJ2-5, with D perhaps matching TRBD1 (6 bases). Germline CDR1 SGHRS, CDR2 YFSETQ. This CDR3 is 15 amino acids long. V was cut by 3 bases and J by 5 bases, with 17 bases left in between. In nucleotides, the CDR3 is TGCGCCAGCAGCTCAACCGGGACACAGGCGGAGACCCAGTACTTC. It yields the protein CASSSTGTQAETQYF.